This TCR beta chain was retrieved from a study of neurological immune-mediated disorders. Notes on the study in general: HTLV-1-associated myelopathy showed the most TCR clonal expansion; multiple sclerosis the least, below healthy controls. Expanded clones shared no identical CDR3 amino acid sequences across subjects, which suggested private TCR-beta repertoires in all groups.

J was trimmed by 4 bases and V by 0 bases; bases with no gene match: 3. Germline V gene lookup returns CDR1 SGHDT and CDR2 YYEEEE. This CDR3 has 14 residues. The sorted libraries took some 920,000 CD4+ or CD8+ T cells. This clonotype was counted ten times or more. As yet, its antigen is unknown. The cDNA was generated by 5'RACE with 10-nucleotide random UMIs. TCRdb re-analysed the 5' RACE reads in MiXCR, keeping a single row per CDR3 protein. The repertoire has some 28,000 distinct CDR3 sequences, under 30% of them found once; the top ten carry 30%. This clonotype originated in a man aged 45-65 years with HTLV-1-associated myelopathy (HAM/TSP). The material sequenced was CD4+ T cells from blood. V usage is TRBV5-6 and J usage is TRBJ1-2; 7 bases map to TRBD1. The CDR3 DNA reads TGTGCCAGCAGCTTGGCCGGGACAGTCTATGGCTACACCTTC. Its protein is CASSLAGTVYGYTF.